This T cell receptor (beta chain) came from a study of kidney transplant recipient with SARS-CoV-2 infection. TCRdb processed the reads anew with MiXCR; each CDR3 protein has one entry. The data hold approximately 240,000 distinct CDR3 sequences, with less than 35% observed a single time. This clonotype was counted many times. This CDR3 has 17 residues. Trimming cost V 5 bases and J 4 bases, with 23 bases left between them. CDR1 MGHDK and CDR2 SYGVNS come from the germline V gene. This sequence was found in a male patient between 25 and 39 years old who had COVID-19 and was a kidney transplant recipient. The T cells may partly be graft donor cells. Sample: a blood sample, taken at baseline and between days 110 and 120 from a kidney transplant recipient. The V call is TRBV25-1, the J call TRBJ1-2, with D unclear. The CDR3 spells CASSSDRELGKTYGYTF. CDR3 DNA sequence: TGTGCCAGCAGTTCGGACCGAGAACTGGGAAAGACCTATGGCTACACCTTC.